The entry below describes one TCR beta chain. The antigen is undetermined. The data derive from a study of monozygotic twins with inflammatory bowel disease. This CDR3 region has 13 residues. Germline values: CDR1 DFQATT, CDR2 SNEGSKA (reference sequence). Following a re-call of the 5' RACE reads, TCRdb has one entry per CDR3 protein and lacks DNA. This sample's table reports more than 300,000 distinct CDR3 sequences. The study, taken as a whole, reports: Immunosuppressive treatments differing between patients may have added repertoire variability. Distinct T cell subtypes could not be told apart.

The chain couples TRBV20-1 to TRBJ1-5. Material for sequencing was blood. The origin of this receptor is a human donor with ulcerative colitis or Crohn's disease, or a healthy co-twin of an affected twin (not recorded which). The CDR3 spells CSASRQSRQPQHF.